This T cell receptor (beta chain) was captured by sequencing in a study of graft-versus-host responses after intestinal transplantation. Germline CDR1 SNHLY, CDR2 FYNNEI. The CDR3 totals 14 residues. V shed 8 bases and J 5 bases; nucleotides not matched to a gene: 8. TCRdb's table, derived via immunoSEQ multiplex PCR, lists solely in-frame clones and lacks some. Among around 70,000 clones, around 89% were seen once, and the ten largest hold approximately 2.7%. As for this clone: No antigen is known for it.

The sequences come from unstimulated CD8+ T cells sorted from spleen or lymph node cells, collected before intestinal transplant. The source is a human donor who received an intestinal transplant. V usage is TRBV2 and J usage is TRBJ2-2, with 7 bases matching TRBD1. The CDR3 loop reads CASEGPDRTGELFF. The CDR3 nucleotides are TGTGCCAGCGAGGGCCCGGACAGGACCGGGGAGCTGTTTTTT.